Reported below is one T cell receptor (gamma chain). It has no known antigen specificity. Base qualities are not provided; no much larger clone lies one nucleotide away. The sample comes from a study of gamma-delta T cells after stem cell transplantation (dated by TCRdb to about 2016). The CDR3, from cysteine to phenylalanine, totals 19 residues. The entry retains the CDR3 DNA only, 57 bases that are in frame from base 1. The germline V gene (reference sequence) provides CDR1 GITISATS and CDR2 ISYDGTV. Trimming removed 0 bases from V and 7 bases from J; the gene matches leave 12 bases unexplained. The library was built by means of RT-PCR. Sequencer: Illumina MiSeq. TCRdb reprocessed the public data with the CATT caller; entries with the same nucleotide sequence were combined afterwards. The sample table shows 900 to 950 gamma-chain clones, and 25% to 35% are seen once. 30% to 40% of the sample lies in the top ten.

The source of this sequence is a human donor. It is not recorded whose cells these are; they may come from a transplant donor. The sample was gamma-delta T cells. The chain couples TRGV9 to TRGJP. TCRdb gives no J gene; it was assigned here by matching the DNA to germline. The CDR3 protein is CALWEVQYPQELGKKIKVF. The DNA sequence is given as TGTGCCTTGTGGGAGGTGCAGTACCCGCAGGAGTTGGGCAAAAAAATCAAGGTATTT.